This TCR beta chain originates from a study of T cell repertoires in cytomegalovirus infection. Study overall: Signatures in public TCR beta sequences pointed to both CMV infection and matching HLA type.

A single record per CDR3 protein comes from TCRdb applying MiXCR to the reads. Among around 740,000 distinct CDR3 sequences listed, about a third were seen once. The CDR3 length is 15 residues. V was trimmed by 0 bases and J by 0 bases, leaving 9 bases between them. The germline gives CDR1 SGHVS, CDR2 FNYEAQ. Study-wide points: Individuals carrying CMV plus the relevant HLA were identified by cumulative frequency of public TCR beta families. It was HLA-C-restricted CMV-specific TCR beta clonotypes that dominated the response ex vivo.

Of note for this clonotype: No antigen is known for it.

The clonotype originates from a human donor in good health (CMV status not recorded). Some clones in this sample may be carry-over from other donors' samples. J is TRBJ2-7 and V is TRBV7-6; D gene unclear. Sequenced: PBMCs. The CDR3 here is CASSLAHHSSYEQYF. Here the CDR3 DNA reads TGTGCCAGCAGCTTAGCCCATCACAGCTCCTACGAGCAGTACTTC.